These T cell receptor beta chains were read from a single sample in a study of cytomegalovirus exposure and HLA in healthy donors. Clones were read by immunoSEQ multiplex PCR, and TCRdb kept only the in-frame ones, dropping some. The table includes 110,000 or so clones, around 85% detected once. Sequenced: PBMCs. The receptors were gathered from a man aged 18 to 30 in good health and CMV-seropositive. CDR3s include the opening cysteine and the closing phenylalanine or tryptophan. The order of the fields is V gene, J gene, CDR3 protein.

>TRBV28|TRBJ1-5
CAAQGAAAGSNQPQHF
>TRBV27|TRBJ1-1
CASSLMGGLRTEAFF
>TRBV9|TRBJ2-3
CASSVEGGGASDTQYF
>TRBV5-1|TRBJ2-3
CASSLGTSGEDTQYF
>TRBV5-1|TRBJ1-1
CASSSPQGSTEAFF
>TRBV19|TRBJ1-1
CASLETGDEAFF
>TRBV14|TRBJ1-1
CASSRGTGFNTEAFF
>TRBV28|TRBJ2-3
CASSLNAGVFTDTQYF
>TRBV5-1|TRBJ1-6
CASSLSVVGSPLHF
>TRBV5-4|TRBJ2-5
CASSPTSLEQTQYF
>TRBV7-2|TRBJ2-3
CASSLVGSGPSTDTQYF
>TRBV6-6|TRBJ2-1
CASRRTGRDEQFF
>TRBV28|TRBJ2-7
CASSQSGGPTYEQYF
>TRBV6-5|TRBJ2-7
CASSYSYRGSYEQYF
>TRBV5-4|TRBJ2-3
CASSTQRGGRDTQYF
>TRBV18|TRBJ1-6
CASSLQGLASSVNSPLHF
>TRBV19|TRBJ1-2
CASSNRPGTGIRGYTF
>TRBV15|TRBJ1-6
CATKKGGDSPLHF
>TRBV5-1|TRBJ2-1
CASSQDRGEQFF
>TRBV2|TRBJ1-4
CASSTGYYSEKLFF
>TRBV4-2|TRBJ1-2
CASSQVESTGGYTF
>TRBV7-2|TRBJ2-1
CASSFQRGSYNEQFF
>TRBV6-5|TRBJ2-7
CASSSKPRGSYEQYF
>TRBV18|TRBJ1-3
CASSSTGSSGNTIYF
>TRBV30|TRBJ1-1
CAWSDLWGSLNTEAFF
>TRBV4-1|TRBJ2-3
CASSPTPSGGRDTQYF
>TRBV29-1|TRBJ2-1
CSVTSGTGTNEQFF
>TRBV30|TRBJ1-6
CALMMSSYNSPLHF
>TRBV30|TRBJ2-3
CAWSVQSGGAQYF
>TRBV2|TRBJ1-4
CASSAPAGTLGATNEKLFF
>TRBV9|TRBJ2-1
CASSVGKGLHYNEQFF
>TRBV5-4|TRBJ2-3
CASSLEGEPDTQYF
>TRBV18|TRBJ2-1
CASSPPSGMGNEQFF
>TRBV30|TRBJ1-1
CAWDRAAEAFF
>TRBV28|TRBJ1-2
CASSSLGEIYGYTF
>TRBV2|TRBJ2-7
CASSEENRAYEQYF
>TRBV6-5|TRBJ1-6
CASSYSGGRPLHF
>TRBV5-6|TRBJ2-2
CASSAVRGVAGELFF
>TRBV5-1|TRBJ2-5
CASSPLSQQETQYF
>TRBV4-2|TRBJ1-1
CASSFGPENTEAFF
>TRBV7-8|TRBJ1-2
CASSSTGRGGYTF
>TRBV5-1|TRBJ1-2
CASSPDRVQDGYTF